Sequencing of this T cell receptor beta chain was carried out in a study of cytomegalovirus exposure and HLA in healthy donors. General observations from the study: It has been reported that TCR beta sequences accurately predicted the HLA-A and HLA-B alleles of most subjects. In a later analysis, across HLA loci, associated TCR counts were highest for DRB1, lowest for HLA-C. CMV serostatus was the sole immune exposure information available.

CDR1 and CDR2 from the germline V gene are SGHDT and YYEEEE. CDR3 size: 16 residues. V was pared by 0 bases and J by 6 bases, with 13 bases between. This clone was seen a few times. Its target is unknown. It was with 60 Vbeta and 13 Jbeta primers that the PCR ran. Authors' processing steps: About 10 million shared chains were among around 80 million unique TCR beta chains counted in a later analysis. The protocol was immunoSEQ multiplex PCR, while the TCRdb copy is restricted to in-frame clones and leaves out a portion. For V, J and clone size, that table is used; D and trimming come from the DNA. This table holds around 150,000 clones, roughly four fifths found once.

The sequencing input was PBMCs. V and J are TRBV5-6 and TRBJ1-6; D gene uncertain. The clonotype comes from a man aged 30 to 45 in good health and CMV-seropositive. The CDR3 loop reads CASSLAGAEGNSPLHF. In DNA, the CDR3 is TGTGCCAGCAGCTTGGCCGGAGCGGAGGGTAATTCACCCCTCCACTTT.